This T cell receptor beta chain stems from a study of blood T cells in healthy people across ages. With respect to this clonotype: Its antigen is undetermined.

Broader study findings: TCR beta diversity was tightly associated with the proportion of naive T cells. The fall in TCR beta diversity per million T cells was roughly linear with age.

Germline CDR1 is DFQATT and CDR2 is SNEGSKA (reference sequence). The CDR3 covers 13 residues. V was pared by 5 bases and J by 2 bases, with 13 bases between. PCR was performed a second time for about 7 to 11 cycles using a sample-barcoded 5' primer and a J-beta primer mix. TCRdb fed the 5' RACE reads into MiXCR, producing one record per CDR3 protein. The sample lists 540,000 or so distinct CDR3 sequences; 40% to 50% were seen once. The V and J genes are TRBV20-1 and TRBJ2-7, with D tentatively TRBD2 (6 bases). The TCR originated in a man older than 75 in good health. Sequences were obtained from blood. CDR3 protein: CSAGGGAAYEQYF. CDR3 nucleotides: TGCAGTGCTGGGGGAGGAGCCGCCTACGAGCAGTACTTC.